This T cell receptor beta chain appears in the sequencing data of a study of siplizumab effects on memory and regulatory T cells. Notes on the study in general: Only a minor fraction of alloreactive clones mapped to unstimulated subsets. Siplizumab significantly lowered the alloreactive sequences that could be traced to unstimulated CD4+ memory cells.

Details on this clone: Its antigen is not known.

The protocol was immunoSEQ multiplex PCR, while the TCRdb copy is restricted to in-frame clones and leaves out a portion. The table records 100,000 or so clones, about 95% of them present only once. The receptor's source is a human donor in good health. The sequenced sample consisted of non-Treg CD4+ T cells sorted from blood.

The CDR3 DNA reads as TGTGCCAGCAGACCCAGAATGAACACTGAAGCTTTCTTT. Its protein product is CASRPRMNTEAFF. The chain uses TRBV6-6 and TRBJ1-1, with D unresolved. The V end lost 6 bases, the J end lost 0 bases, and 8 bases lay between the germline ends. Germline V gene sequence: CDR1 MNHNY, CDR2 SVGAGI (reference sequence). The length of the CDR3 is 13 residues.